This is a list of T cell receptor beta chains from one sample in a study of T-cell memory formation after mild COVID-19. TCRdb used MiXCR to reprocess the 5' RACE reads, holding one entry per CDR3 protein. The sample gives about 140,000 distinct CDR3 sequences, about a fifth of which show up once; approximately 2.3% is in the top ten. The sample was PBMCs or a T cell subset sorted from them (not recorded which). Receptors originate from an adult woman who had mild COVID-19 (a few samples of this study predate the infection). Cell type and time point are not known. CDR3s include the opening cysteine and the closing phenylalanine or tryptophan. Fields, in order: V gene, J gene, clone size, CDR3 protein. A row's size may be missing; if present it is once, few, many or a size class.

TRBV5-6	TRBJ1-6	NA	CASSRGQGRVSPLHF
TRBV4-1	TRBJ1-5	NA	CASSWGEASNQPQHF
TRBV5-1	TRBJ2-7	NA	CASGRQGTGEQYF
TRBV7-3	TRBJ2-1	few	CASSLLGLAGGEQFF
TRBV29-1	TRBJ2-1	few	CSVEGGTVSYNEQFF
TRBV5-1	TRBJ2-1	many	CASSYLESEQFF
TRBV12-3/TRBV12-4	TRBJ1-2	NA	CASSPGIRAVGYTF
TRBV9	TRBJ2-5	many	CASSVYSQETQYF
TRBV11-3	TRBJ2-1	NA	CASSLEGGNEQFF
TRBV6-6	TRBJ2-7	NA	CASKSPGGGDEQYF
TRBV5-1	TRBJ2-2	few	CASSLTSGVTGELFF
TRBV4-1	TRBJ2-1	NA	CASRTYGGANEQFF
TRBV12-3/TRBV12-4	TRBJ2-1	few	CASSLLSAGSPGGQFF
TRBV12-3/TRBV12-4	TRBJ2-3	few	CASSYSSGRATQYF
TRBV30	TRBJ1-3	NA	CAWSWQGRNTIYF
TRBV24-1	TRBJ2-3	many	CATRSQSGTDTQYF
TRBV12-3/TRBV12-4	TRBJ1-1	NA	CASSRDTGKNTEAFF